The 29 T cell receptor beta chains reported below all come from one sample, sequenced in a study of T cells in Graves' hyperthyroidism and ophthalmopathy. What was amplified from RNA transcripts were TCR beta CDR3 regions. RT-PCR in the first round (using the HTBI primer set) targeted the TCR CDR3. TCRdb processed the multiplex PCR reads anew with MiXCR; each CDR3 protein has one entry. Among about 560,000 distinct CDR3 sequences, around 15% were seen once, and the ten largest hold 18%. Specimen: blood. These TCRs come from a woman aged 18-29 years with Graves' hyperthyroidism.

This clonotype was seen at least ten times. Here the CDR3 DNA reads TGTGCCAGCAGCTCTACCCGACAGTTTAGCTCCTACAATGAGCAGTTCTTC. Translating it yields CASSSTRQFSSYNEQFF. V usage is TRBV11-2 and J usage is TRBJ2-1, with D possibly TRBD1 on 5 matching bases. The CDR3 sequence is 17 residues long. Germline CDR1 is SGHAT and CDR2 is FQNNGV. V dropped 4 bases and J dropped 0 bases, with 16 bases sitting between them.

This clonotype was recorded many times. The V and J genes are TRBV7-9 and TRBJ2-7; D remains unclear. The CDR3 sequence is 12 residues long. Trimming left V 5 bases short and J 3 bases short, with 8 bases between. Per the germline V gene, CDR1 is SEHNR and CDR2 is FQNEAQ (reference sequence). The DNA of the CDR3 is TGTGCCAGCAGCCCGGGCAACTACGAGCAGTACTTC. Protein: CASSPGNYEQYF.

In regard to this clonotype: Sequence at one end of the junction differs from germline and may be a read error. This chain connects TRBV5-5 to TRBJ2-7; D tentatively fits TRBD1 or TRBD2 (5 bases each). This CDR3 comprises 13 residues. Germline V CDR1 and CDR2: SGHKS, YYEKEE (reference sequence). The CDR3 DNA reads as TGTGCCAGCAGCGCCGGGACCTCTTACGAGCGGTACTTC. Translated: CASSAGTSYERYF.

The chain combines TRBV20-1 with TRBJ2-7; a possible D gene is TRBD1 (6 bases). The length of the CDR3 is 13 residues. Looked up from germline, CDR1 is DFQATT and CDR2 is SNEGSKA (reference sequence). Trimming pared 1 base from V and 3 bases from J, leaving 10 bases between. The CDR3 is CSARGADSYEQYF. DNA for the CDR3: TGCAGTGCTAGAGGTGCGGACAGCTACGAGCAGTACTTC.

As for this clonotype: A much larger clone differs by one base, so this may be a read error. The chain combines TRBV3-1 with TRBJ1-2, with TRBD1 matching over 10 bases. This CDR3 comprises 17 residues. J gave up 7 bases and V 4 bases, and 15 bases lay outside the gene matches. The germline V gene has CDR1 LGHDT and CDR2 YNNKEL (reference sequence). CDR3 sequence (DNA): TGTGCCAGCAGCCCCGGGACAGGGGATATCTCGCATAGTGGCTACACCTTC. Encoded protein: CASSPGTGDISHSGYTF.

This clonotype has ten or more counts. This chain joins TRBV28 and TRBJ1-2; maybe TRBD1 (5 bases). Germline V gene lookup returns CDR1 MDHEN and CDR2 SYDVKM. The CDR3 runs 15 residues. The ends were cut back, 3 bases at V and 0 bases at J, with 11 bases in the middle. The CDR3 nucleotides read TGTGCCAGCAGTTTCAGCCAGGGAGCTAACTATGGCTACACCTTC. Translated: CASSFSQGANYGYTF.

The CDR3 nucleotides read TGCGCCAGCAGCCCCAGGGACGCCGGGGAGCTGTTTTTT. Translated: CASSPRDAGELFF. J is TRBJ2-2 and V is TRBV5-1; D could derive from TRBD1 or TRBD2 (5 bases each). The CDR3 covers 13 residues. Trimming left V 4 bases short and J 6 bases short, with 10 bases between. CDR1 SGHRS and CDR2 YFSETQ come from the germline V gene.

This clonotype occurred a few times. CDR3 nucleotide sequence: TGTGCCAGCAGCTTAGGTTTCGTAGATTTTCGGCAGTTCTTC. It yields the protein CASSLGFVDFRQFF. V gene TRBV7-2 combines with J gene TRBJ2-1; D gene unclear. The CDR3 consists of 14 residues. Trimming removed 1 base at V and 12 bases at J, with 16 bases between. CDR1 is SGHTA and CDR2 is FQGNSA in the germline V gene.

In nucleotides, the CDR3 is TGCGCCAGCAGCCCGGCCCCCGGGACAGGTCAAGAGACCCAGTACTTC. Translating it yields CASSPAPGTGQETQYF. V is TRBV5-1 and J is TRBJ2-5, with TRBD1 matching 8 bases. From germline, CDR1 is SGHRS and CDR2 YFSETQ. J was trimmed by 2 bases and V by 4 bases; bases with no gene match: 10. The CDR3 runs 16 residues.

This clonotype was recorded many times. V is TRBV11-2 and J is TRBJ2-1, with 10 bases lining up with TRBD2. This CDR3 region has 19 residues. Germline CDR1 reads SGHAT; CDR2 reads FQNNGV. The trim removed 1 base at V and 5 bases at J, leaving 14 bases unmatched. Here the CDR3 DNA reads TGTGCCAGCAGCTTAGTTGCTAGCGGGAGTTCCCTAACTCACAATGAGCAGTTCTTC. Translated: CASSLVASGSSLTHNEQFF.

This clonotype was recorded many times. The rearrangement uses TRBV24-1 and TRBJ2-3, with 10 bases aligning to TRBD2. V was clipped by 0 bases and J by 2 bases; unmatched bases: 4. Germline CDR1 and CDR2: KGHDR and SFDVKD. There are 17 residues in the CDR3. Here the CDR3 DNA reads TGTGCCACCAGTGATTTGCTACTAGCGGGAATCACAGATACGCAGTATTTT. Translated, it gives CATSDLLLAGITDTQYF.

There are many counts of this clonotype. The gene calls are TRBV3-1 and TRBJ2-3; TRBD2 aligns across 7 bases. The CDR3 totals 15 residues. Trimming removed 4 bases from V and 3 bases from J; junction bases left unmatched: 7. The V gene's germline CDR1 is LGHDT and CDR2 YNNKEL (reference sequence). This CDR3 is CASSRGLAATDTQYF. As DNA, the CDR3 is TGTGCCAGCAGCCGAGGGCTAGCGGCTACAGATACGCAGTATTTT.

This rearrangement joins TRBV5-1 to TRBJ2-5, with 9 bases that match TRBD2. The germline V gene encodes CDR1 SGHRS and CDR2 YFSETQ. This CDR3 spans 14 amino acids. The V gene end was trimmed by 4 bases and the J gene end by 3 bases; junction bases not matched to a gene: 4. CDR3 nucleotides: TGCGCCAGCAGCCTAAGACTAGCGGAAGAGACCCAGTACTTC. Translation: CASSLRLAEETQYF.

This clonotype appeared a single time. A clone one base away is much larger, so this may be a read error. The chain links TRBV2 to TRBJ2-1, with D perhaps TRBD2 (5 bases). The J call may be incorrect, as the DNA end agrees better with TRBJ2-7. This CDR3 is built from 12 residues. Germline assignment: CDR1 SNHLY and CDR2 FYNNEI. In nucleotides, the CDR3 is TGTGCCAGCAGTGAAGGAGGGAATGAGCAGTACTTC. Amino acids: CASSEGGNEQYF.

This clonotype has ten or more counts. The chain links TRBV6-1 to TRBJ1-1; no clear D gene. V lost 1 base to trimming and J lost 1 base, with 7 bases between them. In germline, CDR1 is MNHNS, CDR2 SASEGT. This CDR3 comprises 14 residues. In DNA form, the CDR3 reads TGTGCCAGCAGTGAAGGGCCAGGGAACACTGAAGCTTTCTTT. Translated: CASSEGPGNTEAFF.

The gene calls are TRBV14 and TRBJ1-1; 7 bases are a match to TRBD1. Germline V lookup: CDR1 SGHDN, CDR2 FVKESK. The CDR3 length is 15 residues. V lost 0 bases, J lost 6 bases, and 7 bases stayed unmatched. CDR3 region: CASSQDVGGLPEAFF. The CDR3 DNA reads TGTGCCAGCAGCCAAGATGTAGGGGGCTTGCCTGAAGCTTTCTTT.

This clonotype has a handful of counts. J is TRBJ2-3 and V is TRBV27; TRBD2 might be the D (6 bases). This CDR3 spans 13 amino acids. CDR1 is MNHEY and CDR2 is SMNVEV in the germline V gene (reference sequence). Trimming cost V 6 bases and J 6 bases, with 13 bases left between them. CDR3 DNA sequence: TGTGCCAGCAGGGTCTTGGGGGGTGATACGCAGTATTTT. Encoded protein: CASRVLGGDTQYF.

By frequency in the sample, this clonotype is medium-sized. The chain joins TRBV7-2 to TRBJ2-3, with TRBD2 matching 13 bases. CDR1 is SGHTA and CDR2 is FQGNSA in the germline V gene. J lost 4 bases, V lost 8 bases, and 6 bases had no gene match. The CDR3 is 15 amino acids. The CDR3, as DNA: TGTGCCAGCGCTGGACTAGCGGGAGCCCCAGATACGCAGTATTTT. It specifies CASAGLAGAPDTQYF.

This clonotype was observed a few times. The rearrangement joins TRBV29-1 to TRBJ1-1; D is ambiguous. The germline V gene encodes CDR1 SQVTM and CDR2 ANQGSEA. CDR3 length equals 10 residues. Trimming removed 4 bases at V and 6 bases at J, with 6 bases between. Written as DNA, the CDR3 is TGCAGCGTTGCAGAGTCTGAAGCTTTCTTT. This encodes CSVAESEAFF. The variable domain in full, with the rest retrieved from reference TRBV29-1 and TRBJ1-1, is SAVISQKPSRDICQRGTSLTIQCQVDSQVTMMFWYRQQPGQSLTLIATANQGSEATYESGFVIDKFPISRPNLTFSTLTVSNMSPEDSSIYLCSVAESEAFFGQGTRLTVV.

The CDR3 is CSAREAGWGNIQYF. The CDR3 region has the DNA TGCAGTGCTAGGGAAGCGGGATGGGGAAACATTCAGTACTTC. V gene TRBV20-1 combines with J gene TRBJ2-4, with 7 bases matching TRBD2. V was pared by 3 bases and J by 6 bases, with 8 bases of the junction left unmatched. The CDR3 runs to 14 residues. Germline-derived CDR1 and CDR2 are DFQATT and SNEGSKA (reference sequence).

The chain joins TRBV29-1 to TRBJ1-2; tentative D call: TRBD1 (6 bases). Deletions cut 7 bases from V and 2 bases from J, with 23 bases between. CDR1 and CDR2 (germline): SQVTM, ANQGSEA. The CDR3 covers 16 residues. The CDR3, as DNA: TGCAGCGCCCAAACTTGGGACACTTTACAAAACTATGGCTACACCTTC. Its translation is CSAQTWDTLQNYGYTF. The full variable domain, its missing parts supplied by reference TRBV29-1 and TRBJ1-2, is SAVISQKPSRDICQRGTSLTIQCQVDSQVTMMFWYRQQPGQSLTLIATANQGSEATYESGFVIDKFPISRPNLTFSTLTVSNMSPEDSSIYLCSAQTWDTLQNYGYTFGSGTRLTVV.

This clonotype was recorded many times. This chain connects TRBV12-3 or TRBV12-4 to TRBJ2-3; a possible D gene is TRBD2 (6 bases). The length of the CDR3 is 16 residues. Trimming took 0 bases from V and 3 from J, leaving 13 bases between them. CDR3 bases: TGTGCCAGCAGTTTAGCGGGGGGAGCTCTAACAGATACGCAGTATTTT. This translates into CASSLAGGALTDTQYF.

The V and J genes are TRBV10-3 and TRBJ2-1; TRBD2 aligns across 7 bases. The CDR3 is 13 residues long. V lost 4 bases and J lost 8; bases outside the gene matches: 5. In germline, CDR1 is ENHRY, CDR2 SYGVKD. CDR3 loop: CAISAAGEDEQFF. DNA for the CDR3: TGTGCCATCAGTGCCGCGGGGGAGGATGAGCAGTTCTTC.

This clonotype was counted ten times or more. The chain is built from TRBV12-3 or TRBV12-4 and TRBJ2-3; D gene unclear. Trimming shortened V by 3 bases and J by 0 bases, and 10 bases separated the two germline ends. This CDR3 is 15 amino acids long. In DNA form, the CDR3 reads TGTGCCAGCAGTTTTGTGGGGTCCAGCACAGATACGCAGTATTTT. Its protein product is CASSFVGSSTDTQYF.

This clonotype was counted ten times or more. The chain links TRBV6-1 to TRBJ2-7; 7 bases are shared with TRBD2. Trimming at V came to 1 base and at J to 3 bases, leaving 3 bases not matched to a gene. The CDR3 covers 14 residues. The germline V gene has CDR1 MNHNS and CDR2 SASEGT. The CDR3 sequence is CASSEVAGVYEQYF. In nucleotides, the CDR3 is TGTGCCAGCAGTGAAGTAGCGGGCGTCTACGAGCAGTACTTC.

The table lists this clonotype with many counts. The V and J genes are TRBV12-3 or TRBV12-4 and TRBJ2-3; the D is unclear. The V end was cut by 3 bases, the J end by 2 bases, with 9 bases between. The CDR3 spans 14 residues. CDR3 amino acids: CASSFQDATDTQYF. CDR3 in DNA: TGTGCCAGCAGTTTTCAGGACGCCACAGATACGCAGTATTTT.

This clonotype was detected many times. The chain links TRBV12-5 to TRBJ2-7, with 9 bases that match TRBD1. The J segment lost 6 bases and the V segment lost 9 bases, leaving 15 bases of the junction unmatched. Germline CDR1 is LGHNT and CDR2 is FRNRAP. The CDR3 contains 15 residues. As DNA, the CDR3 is TGTGCTAGAGACCCAAAAACCCGGGACAGGGTCGAGCAGTACTTC. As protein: CARDPKTRDRVEQYF.

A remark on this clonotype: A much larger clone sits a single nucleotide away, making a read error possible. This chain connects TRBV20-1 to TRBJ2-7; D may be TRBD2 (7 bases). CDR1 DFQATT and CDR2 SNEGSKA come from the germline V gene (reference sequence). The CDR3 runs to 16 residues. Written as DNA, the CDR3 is TGCAGTGCTGGAGATCCCGTAGGGGGGGGGGACTACGAGCAGTACTTC. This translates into CSAGDPVGGGDYEQYF.

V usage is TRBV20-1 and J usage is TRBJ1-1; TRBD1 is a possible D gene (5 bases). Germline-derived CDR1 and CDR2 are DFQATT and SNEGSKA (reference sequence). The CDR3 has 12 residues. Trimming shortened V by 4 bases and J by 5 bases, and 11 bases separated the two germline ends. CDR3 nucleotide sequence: TGCAGTGCTACCAGGGTGGGAACTGAAGCTTTCTTT. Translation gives CSATRVGTEAFF.